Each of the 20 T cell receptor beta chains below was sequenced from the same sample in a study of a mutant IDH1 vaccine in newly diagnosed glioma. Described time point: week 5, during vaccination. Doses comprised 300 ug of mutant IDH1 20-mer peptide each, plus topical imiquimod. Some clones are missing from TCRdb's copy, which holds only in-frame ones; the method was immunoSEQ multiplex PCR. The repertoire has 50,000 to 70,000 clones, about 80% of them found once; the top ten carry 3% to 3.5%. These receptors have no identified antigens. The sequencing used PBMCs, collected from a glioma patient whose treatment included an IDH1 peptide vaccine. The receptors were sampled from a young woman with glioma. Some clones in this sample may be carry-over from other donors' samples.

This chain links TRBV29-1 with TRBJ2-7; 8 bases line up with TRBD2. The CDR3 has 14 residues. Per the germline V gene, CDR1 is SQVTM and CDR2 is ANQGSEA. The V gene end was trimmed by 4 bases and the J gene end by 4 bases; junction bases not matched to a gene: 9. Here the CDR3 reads CSVVPVRGGYEQYF. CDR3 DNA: TGCAGCGTTGTCCCGGTCCGGGGGGGGTACGAGCAGTACTTC.

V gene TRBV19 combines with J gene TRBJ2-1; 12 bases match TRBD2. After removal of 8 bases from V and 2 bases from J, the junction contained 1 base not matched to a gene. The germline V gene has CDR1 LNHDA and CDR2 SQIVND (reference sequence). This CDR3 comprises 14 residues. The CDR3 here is CASLAGGAYNEQFF. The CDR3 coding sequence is TGTGCCAGTCTAGCGGGGGGGGCCTACAATGAGCAGTTCTTC.

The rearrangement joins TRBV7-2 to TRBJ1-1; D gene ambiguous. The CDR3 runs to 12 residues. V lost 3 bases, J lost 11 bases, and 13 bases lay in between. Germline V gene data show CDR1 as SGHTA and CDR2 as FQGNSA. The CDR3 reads CASSLGKVRAFF. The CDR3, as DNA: TGTGCCAGCAGCTTGGGGAAGGTTCGGGCTTTCTTT.

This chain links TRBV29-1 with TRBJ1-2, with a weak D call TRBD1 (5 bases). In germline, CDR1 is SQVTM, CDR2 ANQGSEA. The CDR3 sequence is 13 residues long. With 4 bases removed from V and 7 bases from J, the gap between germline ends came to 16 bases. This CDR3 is CSVVMGTSLGYTF. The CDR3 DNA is TGCAGCGTTGTCATGGGGACCTCCCTTGGCTACACCTTC. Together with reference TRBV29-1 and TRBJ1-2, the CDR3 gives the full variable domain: SAVISQKPSRDICQRGTSLTIQCQVDSQVTMMFWYRQQPGQSLTLIATANQGSEATYESGFVIDKFPISRPNLTFSTLTVSNMSPEDSSIYLCSVVMGTSLGYTFGSGTRLTVV.

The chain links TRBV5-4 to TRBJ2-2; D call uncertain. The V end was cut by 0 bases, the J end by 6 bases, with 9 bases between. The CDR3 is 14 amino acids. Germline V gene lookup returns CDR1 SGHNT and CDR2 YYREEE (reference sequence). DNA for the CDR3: TGTGCCAGCAGCTTGGGGGTCAGCCCCGGGGAGCTGTTTTTT. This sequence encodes CASSLGVSPGELFF.

This chain's CDR3 is CASSITQVNTEAFF. The CDR3 region has the DNA TGTGCCAGTAGTATTACTCAGGTTAACACTGAAGCTTTCTTT. The chain recombines TRBV19 with TRBJ1-1; D not resolved. Trimming took off 3 bases at V and 2 bases at J, with 10 bases between the two ends. CDR3 length equals 14 residues. Looked up from germline, CDR1 is LNHDA and CDR2 is SQIVND (reference sequence).

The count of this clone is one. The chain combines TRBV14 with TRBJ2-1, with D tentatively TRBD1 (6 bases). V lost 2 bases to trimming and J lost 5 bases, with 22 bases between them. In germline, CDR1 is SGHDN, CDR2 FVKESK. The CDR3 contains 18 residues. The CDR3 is CASSQRGQGLFYDNEQFF. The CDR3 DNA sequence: TGTGCCAGCAGCCAACGGGGCCAGGGGCTTTTTTATGACAATGAGCAGTTCTTC.

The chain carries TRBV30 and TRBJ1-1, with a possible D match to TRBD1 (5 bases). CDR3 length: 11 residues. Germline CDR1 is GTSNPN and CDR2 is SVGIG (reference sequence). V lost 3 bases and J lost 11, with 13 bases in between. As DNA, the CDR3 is TGTGCCTGGAGCCCGGGACTCGGGGCTTTCTTT. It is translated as CAWSPGLGAFF.

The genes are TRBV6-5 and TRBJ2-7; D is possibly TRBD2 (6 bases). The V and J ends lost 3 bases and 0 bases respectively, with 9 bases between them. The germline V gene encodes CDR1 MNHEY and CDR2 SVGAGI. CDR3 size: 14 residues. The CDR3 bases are TGTGCCAGCAGTTATCAGCGGGCCTCCTACGAGCAGTACTTC. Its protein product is CASSYQRASYEQYF.

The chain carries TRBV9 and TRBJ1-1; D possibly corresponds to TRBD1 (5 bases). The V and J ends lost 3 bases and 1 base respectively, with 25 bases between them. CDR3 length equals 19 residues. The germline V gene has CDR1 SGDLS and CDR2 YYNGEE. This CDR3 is CASSGRERLRNRRNTEAFF. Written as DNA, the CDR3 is TGTGCCAGCAGCGGCCGAGAGAGGTTAAGGAACAGGCGGAACACTGAAGCTTTCTTT.

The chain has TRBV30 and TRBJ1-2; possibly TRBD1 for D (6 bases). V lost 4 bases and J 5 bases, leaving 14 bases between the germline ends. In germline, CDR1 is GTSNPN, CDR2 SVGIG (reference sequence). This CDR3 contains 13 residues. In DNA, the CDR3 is TGTGCCTGGACGGACAGTGGACTTTATGGCTACACCTTC. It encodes CAWTDSGLYGYTF.

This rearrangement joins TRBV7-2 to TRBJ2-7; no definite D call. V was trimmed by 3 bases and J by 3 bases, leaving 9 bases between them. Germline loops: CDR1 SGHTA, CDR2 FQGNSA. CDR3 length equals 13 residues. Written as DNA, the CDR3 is TGTGCCAGCAGCTTTCGGATTATCTACGAGCAGTACTTC. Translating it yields CASSFRIIYEQYF. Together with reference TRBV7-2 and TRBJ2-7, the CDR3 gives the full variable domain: GAGVSQSPSNKVTEKGKDVELRCDPISGHTALYWYRQSLGQGLEFLIYFQGNSAPDKSGLPSDRFSAERTGGSVSTLTIQRTQQEDSAVYLCASSFRIIYEQYFGPGTRLTVT.

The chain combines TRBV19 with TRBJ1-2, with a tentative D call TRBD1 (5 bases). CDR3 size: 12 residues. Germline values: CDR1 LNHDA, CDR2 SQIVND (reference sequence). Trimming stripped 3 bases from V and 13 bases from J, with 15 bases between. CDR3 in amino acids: CASSIVGDRLTF. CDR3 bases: TGTGCCAGTAGTATTGTTGGGGACCGCCTCACCTTC.

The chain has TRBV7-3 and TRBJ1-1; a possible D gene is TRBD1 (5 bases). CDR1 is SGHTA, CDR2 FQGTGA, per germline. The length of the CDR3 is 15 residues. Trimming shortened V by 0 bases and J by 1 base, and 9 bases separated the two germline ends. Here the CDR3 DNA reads TGTGCCAGCAGCTTAACAGGGGCCGGGAACACTGAAGCTTTCTTT. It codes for CASSLTGAGNTEAFF.

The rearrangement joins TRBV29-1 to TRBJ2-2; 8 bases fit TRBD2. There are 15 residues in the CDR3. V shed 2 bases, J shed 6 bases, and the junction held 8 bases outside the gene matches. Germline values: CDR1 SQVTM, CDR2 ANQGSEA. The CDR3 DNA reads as TGCAGCGTTGAATTGAGCGGGAGACCAGCCGGGGAGCTGTTTTTT. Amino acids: CSVELSGRPAGELFF.

CDR3 coding DNA: TGTGCCAGCAGTGTGGAAGCCTACGAGCAGTACTTC. This translates into CASSVEAYEQYF. J is TRBJ2-7 and V is TRBV2, with D unclear. The ends were cut back, 4 bases at V and 2 bases at J, with 6 bases in the middle. Germline-derived CDR1 and CDR2 are SNHLY and FYNNEI. The CDR3 totals 12 residues.

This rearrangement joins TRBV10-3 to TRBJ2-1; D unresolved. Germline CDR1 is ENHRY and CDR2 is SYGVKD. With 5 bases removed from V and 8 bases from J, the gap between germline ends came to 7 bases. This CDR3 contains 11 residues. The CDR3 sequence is CAISNADEQFF. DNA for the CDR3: TGTGCCATCAGTAACGCTGATGAGCAGTTCTTC.

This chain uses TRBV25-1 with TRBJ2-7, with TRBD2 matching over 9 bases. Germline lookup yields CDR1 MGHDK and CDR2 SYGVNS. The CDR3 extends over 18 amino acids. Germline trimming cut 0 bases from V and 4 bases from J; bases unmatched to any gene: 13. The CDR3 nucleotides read TGTGCCAGCAGTGAATATCTAGTGACTAGCGGACAAAATTACGAGCAGTACTTC. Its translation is CASSEYLVTSGQNYEQYF.

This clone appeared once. The CDR3 loop reads CATGQGPYNEQFF. The CDR3 DNA reads as TGTGCCACGGGACAGGGCCCCTACAATGAGCAGTTCTTC. V and J are TRBV19 and TRBJ2-1; 9 bases fit TRBD1. The J segment lost 2 bases and the V segment lost 10 bases, leaving 3 bases of the junction unmatched. This CDR3 spans 13 amino acids. Germline CDR1 reads LNHDA; CDR2 reads SQIVND (reference sequence).

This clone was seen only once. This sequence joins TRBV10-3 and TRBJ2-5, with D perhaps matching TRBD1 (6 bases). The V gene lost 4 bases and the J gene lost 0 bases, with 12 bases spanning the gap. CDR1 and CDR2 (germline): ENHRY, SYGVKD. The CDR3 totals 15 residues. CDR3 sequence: CAISVSDSNQETQYF. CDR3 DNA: TGTGCCATCAGTGTGTCGGACAGCAACCAAGAGACCCAGTACTTC.